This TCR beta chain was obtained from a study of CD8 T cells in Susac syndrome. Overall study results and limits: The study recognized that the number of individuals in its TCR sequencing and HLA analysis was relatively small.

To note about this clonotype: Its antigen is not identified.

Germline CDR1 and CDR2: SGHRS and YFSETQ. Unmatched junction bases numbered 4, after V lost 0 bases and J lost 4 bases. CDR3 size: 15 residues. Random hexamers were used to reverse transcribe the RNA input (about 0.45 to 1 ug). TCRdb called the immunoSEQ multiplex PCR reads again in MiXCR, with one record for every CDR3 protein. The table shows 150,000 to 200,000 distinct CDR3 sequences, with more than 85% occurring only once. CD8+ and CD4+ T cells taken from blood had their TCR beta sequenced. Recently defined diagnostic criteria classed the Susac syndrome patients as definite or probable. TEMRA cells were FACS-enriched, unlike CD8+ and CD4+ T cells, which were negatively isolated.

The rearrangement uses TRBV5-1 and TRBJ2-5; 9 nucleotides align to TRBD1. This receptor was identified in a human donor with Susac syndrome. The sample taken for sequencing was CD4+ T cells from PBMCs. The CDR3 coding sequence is TGCGCCAGCAGCTTGGAGGGGACAGGGCGAGAGACCCAGTACTTC. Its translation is CASSLEGTGRETQYF. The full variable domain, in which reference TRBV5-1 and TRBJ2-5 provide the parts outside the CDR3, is KAGVTQTPRYLIKTRGQQVTLSCSPISGHRSVSWYQQTPGQGLQFLFEYFSETQRNKGNFPGRFSGRQFSNSRSEMNVSTLELGDSALYLCASSLEGTGRETQYFGPGTRLLVL.